This T cell receptor beta chain was identified during a study of radiation and T cells in renal cell carcinoma. The CDR3 runs to 14 residues. Germline V CDR1 and CDR2: MNHEY, SVGAGI. V was clipped by 2 bases and J by 4 bases, with 9 bases between them. Study observations and caveats: From baseline, blood top tumor clonotypes peaked at 2 weeks post-radiation.

In regard to this clone: The target antigen is unknown.

TCRdb's copy holds only in-frame clones and misses some; the assay was immunoSEQ multiplex PCR. The profile shows some 150,000 clones, roughly 87% of them singletons. Time point reported: blood 2 weeks post-SBRT. Treatment specified: 15 Gy SBRT to primary tumor, nephrectomy 4 weeks later. This TCR was sampled from a woman aged 45 to 65 with renal cell carcinoma. This chain joins TRBV6-5 and TRBJ1-3; no clear D. The sample was blood, taken from a patient whose treatment included radiotherapy and nephrectomy. The CDR3 bases are TGTGCCAGCAGTTACGGGCAGACAGGAAACACCATATATTTT. Translated, it gives CASSYGQTGNTIYF.